The 26 T cell receptor beta chains below come from one sample, sequenced in a study of T-cell reconstitution after alpha-beta-depleted transplantation in children. Unique molecular identifiers were used to barcode this TCRbeta library. TCRdb re-analysed the PCR reads in MiXCR, keeping a single row per CDR3 protein. This sample carries hundreds of thousands of distinct CDR3 sequences, 13% of them seen once, and the ten largest clones take about 2.2%. Specimen: PBMCs, mostly from graft donor cells, collected 360 days after TCRalphabeta/CD19-depleted stem cell transplant. These receptors were taken from a male patient between 10 and 17 years old who had a stem cell transplant for acute myeloid leukemia, so the T cells may come from the graft donor.

This clonotype was found a few times. V and J are TRBV5-1 and TRBJ2-7; the D gene could be TRBD1 or TRBD2 (5 bases each). V lost 4 bases to trimming and J lost 2 bases, with 16 bases between them. The CDR3 runs 15 residues. From germline, CDR1 is SGHRS and CDR2 YFSETQ. Here the CDR3 DNA reads TGCGCCAGCAGCCCGGGACGTTCGACCCCCTACGAGCAGTACTTC. This sequence encodes CASSPGRSTPYEQYF.

This clonotype was counted ten times or more. The V and J genes are TRBV20-1 and TRBJ2-1; 10 bases agree with TRBD2. CDR3 length equals 14 residues. The germline V gene encodes CDR1 DFQATT and CDR2 SNEGSKA (reference sequence). The trim removed 3 bases at V and 6 bases at J, leaving 5 bases unmatched. The CDR3 loop reads CSASWLAGVNEQFF. In DNA form, the CDR3 reads TGCAGTGCTAGTTGGCTAGCGGGAGTCAATGAGCAGTTCTTC.

Concerning this clonotype itself: With a much larger clone just one base away, this may be a read error. The V gene is TRBV12-3 or TRBV12-4, the J gene TRBJ1-1, with TRBD1 matching over 7 bases. This CDR3 spans 14 amino acids. The CDR3 here is CTSSLQGMNTEAFF. For the CDR3, the DNA is TGTACCAGCAGTTTACAGGGGATGAACACTGAAGCTTTCTTT.

The V call is TRBV14, the J call TRBJ2-1; possibly TRBD1 or TRBD2 for D (5 bases each). Trimming removed 5 bases at V and 6 bases at J, with 17 bases between. The CDR3 is 15 residues long. The germline V gene encodes CDR1 SGHDN and CDR2 FVKESK. The CDR3 loop reads CASSSRDRRLNEQFF. For the CDR3, the DNA is TGTGCCAGCAGCTCCCGGGACCGCCGGCTCAATGAGCAGTTCTTC.

This chain uses TRBV20-1 with TRBJ2-1, with 7 positions matching TRBD1. This CDR3 has 15 residues. The V and J ends lost 6 bases and 2 bases, in that order; junction bases with no gene match: 10. Per the germline V gene, CDR1 is DFQATT and CDR2 is SNEGSKA (reference sequence). The DNA of the CDR3 is TGCAGTGCCACGACAGGGAAAAGCCCCTACAATGAGCAGTTCTTC. Translating gives CSATTGKSPYNEQFF.

This clonotype was detected a few times. The chain is built from TRBV7-2 and TRBJ2-7; 7 nucleotides match TRBD2. Germline-derived CDR1 and CDR2 are SGHTA and FQGNSA. The CDR3 length is 18 residues. Unmatched junction bases numbered 15, after V lost 0 bases and J lost 4 bases. This chain's CDR3 is CASSLANYGGGLAYEQYF. CDR3 DNA sequence: TGTGCCAGCAGCTTAGCGAATTATGGGGGAGGGCTAGCTTACGAGCAGTACTTC.

The CDR3 here is CASSFLWSSYNEQFF. DNA for the CDR3: TGTGCCAGCAGCTTTCTGTGGAGCTCCTACAATGAGCAGTTCTTC. The V gene is TRBV7-3, the J gene TRBJ2-1; D unclear. Germline V gene sequence: CDR1 SGHTA, CDR2 FQGTGA. The CDR3 has 15 residues. Trimming cost V 3 bases and J 0 bases, with 9 bases left between them. The full variable domain, completed using reference TRBV7-3 and TRBJ2-1, is GAGVSQTPSNKVTEKGKYVELRCDPISGHTALYWYRQSLGQGPEFLIYFQGTGAADDSGLPNDRFFAVRPEGSVSTLKIQRTERGDSAVYLCASSFLWSSYNEQFFGPGTRLTVL.

The table lists this clonotype with a count of one. The DNA for the CDR3 is TGCAGCGCCTGGGGCGGAACCCCGGGCGAGCAGTACTTC. It encodes CSAWGGTPGEQYF. This rearrangement joins TRBV20-1 to TRBJ2-7, with D perhaps TRBD1 (5 bases). The V gene's germline CDR1 is DFQATT and CDR2 SNEGSKA (reference sequence). The CDR3 spans 13 residues.

This clonotype was counted at least ten times. V gene TRBV28 combines with J gene TRBJ1-4; perhaps TRBD1 as D (6 bases). The germline gives CDR1 MDHEN, CDR2 SYDVKM. V was pared by 11 bases and J by 0 bases, with 10 bases between. The CDR3 extends over 13 amino acids. The CDR3 sequence is CAGGGATNEKLFF. The CDR3 nucleotides read TGTGCCGGAGGGGGGGCAACTAATGAAAAACTGTTTTTT.

This clonotype was seen repeatedly, ten times or more. This chain joins TRBV9 and TRBJ2-7; D assignment may be TRBD1 or TRBD2 (7 bases each). Germline-derived CDR1 and CDR2 are SGDLS and YYNGEE. The CDR3 has 13 residues. The germline V and J ends were trimmed by 4 bases and 6 bases, with 14 bases remaining between them. In DNA, the CDR3 is TGTGCCAGCAGCTCCGCAGGGGGGGTCGAGCAGTACTTC. Translation gives CASSSAGGVEQYF. The complete variable domain, with remaining parts taken from reference TRBV9 and TRBJ2-7, reads DSGVTQTPKHLITATGQRVTLRCSPRSGDLSVYWYQQSLDQGLQFLIQYYNGEERAKGNILERFSAQQFPDLHSELNLSSLELGDSALYFCASSSAGGVEQYFGPGTRLTVT.

This clonotype was detected many times. CDR3 nucleotide sequence: TGTGCCAGCTCACCACCGATACTAGCGGCAAACAATGAGCAGTTCTTC. Protein product: CASSPPILAANNEQFF. The chain uses TRBV18 and TRBJ2-1; 8 bases are shared with TRBD2. Germline CDR1 and CDR2: KGHSH and LQKENI. V dropped 0 bases and J dropped 5; count of bases not matched to a gene: 6. This CDR3 spans 16 amino acids.

This clonotype was counted at least ten times. The J gene is TRBJ2-7, the V gene TRBV12-3 or TRBV12-4; the D is unclear. Trimming took 5 bases from V and 7 from J, leaving 15 bases between them. The CDR3 has 13 residues. DNA for the CDR3: TGTGCCAGCAGTAGAGATAGTCTACGAGAGCAGTACTTC. Translated: CASSRDSLREQYF.

In its sample, this clonotype was seen a few times. This chain connects TRBV7-2 to TRBJ2-7; the D is unclear. Trimming took off 7 bases at V and 4 bases at J, with 14 bases between the two ends. This CDR3 region has 13 residues. The germline V gene encodes CDR1 SGHTA and CDR2 FQGNSA. The CDR3 sequence: CASTLSWGYEQYF. CDR3 in DNA: TGTGCCAGCACCCTATCCTGGGGATACGAGCAGTACTTC.

The chain carries TRBV20-1 and TRBJ2-3; D perhaps matches TRBD2 (6 bases). Trimming removed 5 bases from V and 0 bases from J, with 15 bases in between. Germline V gene data show CDR1 as DFQATT and CDR2 as SNEGSKA (reference sequence). This CDR3 region has 15 residues. In nucleotides, the CDR3 is TGCAGTGCTTCTTTCGCCGGGACTAGCACAGATACGCAGTATTTT. It translates to CSASFAGTSTDTQYF.

There are a few counts of this clonotype. The V gene is TRBV28, the J gene TRBJ2-5, with TRBD2 identical over 7 bases. The CDR3 is 13 residues long. V shed 3 bases and J 4 bases; nucleotides not matched to a gene: 2. Looked up from germline, CDR1 is MDHEN and CDR2 is SYDVKM. CDR3: CASSFASGETQYF. The CDR3 DNA reads as TGTGCCAGCAGTTTCGCTAGCGGAGAGACCCAGTACTTC.

This clonotype has a count of ten or more. The chain couples TRBV7-2 to TRBJ2-1; 8 bases are a match to TRBD2. The CDR3 totals 16 residues. Trimming removed 5 bases from V and 8 bases from J; junction bases left unmatched: 14. CDR1 SGHTA and CDR2 FQGNSA come from the germline V gene. CDR3 in amino acids: CASSRWGAGGLYEQFF. The CDR3 DNA reads as TGTGCCAGCAGCCGATGGGGCGCGGGAGGTTTATATGAGCAGTTCTTC.

The chain links TRBV20-1 to TRBJ2-3; TRBD1 matches 11 bases. V trimming: 5 bases; J trimming: 11 bases; junction bases outside the gene matches: 21. CDR1 DFQATT and CDR2 SNEGSKA come from the germline V gene (reference sequence). The CDR3 sequence is 17 residues long. The CDR3, as DNA: TGCAGTGCTTCCCCGGGACAGGGGGACCTAGCGAGGGGTAAGCAGTATTTT. Protein sequence: CSASPGQGDLARGKQYF.

The rearrangement uses TRBV10-3 and TRBJ1-1; perhaps TRBD1 as D (5 bases). The CDR3 is 13 amino acids. Germline V gene data show CDR1 as ENHRY and CDR2 as SYGVKD. V was trimmed by 4 bases and J by 6 bases, leaving 12 bases between them. CDR3 sequence reads: CAISADSGAEAFF. CDR3 nucleotide sequence: TGTGCCATCAGTGCGGATTCGGGGGCTGAAGCTTTCTTT.

The V call is TRBV15, the J call TRBJ1-1; 8 bases line up with TRBD1. In germline, CDR1 is LNHNV, CDR2 YYDKDF (reference sequence). This CDR3 contains 13 residues. Losses at the gene ends were 5 bases for V and 4 bases for J; bases not matched to a gene: 3. The CDR3 DNA reads TGTGCCACCAGCCGCAGGGGGCTCACTGAAGCTTTCTTT. It codes for CATSRRGLTEAFF. Variable domain in full (rest from reference TRBV15 and TRBJ1-1): DAMVIQNPRYQVTQFGKPVTLSCSQTLNHNVMYWYQQKSSQAPKLLFHYYDKDFNNEADTPDNFQSRRPNTSFCFLDIRSPGLGDTAMYLCATSRRGLTEAFFGQGTRLTVV.

Only a few counts were recorded for this clonotype. V and J are TRBV27 and TRBJ2-7, with 9 positions matching TRBD1. CDR1 MNHEY and CDR2 SMNVEV come from the germline V gene (reference sequence). V lost 6 bases and J lost 5; bases outside the gene matches: 8. The CDR3 covers 14 residues. In DNA, the CDR3 is TGTGCCAGCAGCCGGACAGGGGCCGTCCACGAGCAGTACTTC. This encodes CASSRTGAVHEQYF.

This clonotype has a handful of counts. The chain carries TRBV5-6 and TRBJ2-2; 11 nucleotides line up with TRBD2. CDR1 SGHDT and CDR2 YYEEEE come from the germline V gene. This CDR3 spans 18 amino acids. The V gene end was trimmed by 0 bases and the J gene end by 4 bases; junction bases not matched to a gene: 8. This CDR3 reads CASSLEELAGAVTGELFF. CDR3 in DNA: TGTGCCAGCAGCTTGGAGGAACTAGCGGGAGCGGTCACCGGGGAGCTGTTTTTT.

J is TRBJ1-2 and V is TRBV5-1; 8 bases align to TRBD1. CDR3 length: 18 amino acids. V lost 3 bases, J lost 1 base, and 14 bases stayed unmatched. Germline-derived CDR1 and CDR2 are SGHRS and YFSETQ. The CDR3 loop reads CASSSSRRTGTLNYGYTF. The DNA for the CDR3 is TGCGCCAGCAGCTCTTCCCGTAGGACAGGGACCCTTAACTATGGCTACACCTTC. Full variable domain (outside the CDR3, taken from reference TRBV5-1 and TRBJ1-2): KAGVTQTPRYLIKTRGQQVTLSCSPISGHRSVSWYQQTPGQGLQFLFEYFSETQRNKGNFPGRFSGRQFSNSRSEMNVSTLELGDSALYLCASSSSRRTGTLNYGYTFGSGTRLTVV.

This clonotype was observed many times. The rearrangement links TRBV29-1 to TRBJ2-1; 9 bases fit TRBD2. Trimming took 4 bases from V and 9 from J; bases not matched to a gene: 4. The CDR3 is made up of 12 amino acids. From germline, CDR1 is SQVTM and CDR2 ANQGSEA. The CDR3 nucleotides read TGCAGCGTTGCTAGCGGGAAAGTTGAGCAGTTCTTC. Protein: CSVASGKVEQFF.

The chain employs TRBV19 and TRBJ2-1, with 7 bases identical to TRBD1. Looked up from germline, CDR1 is LNHDA and CDR2 is SQIVND (reference sequence). V shed 7 bases, J shed 0 bases, and the junction held 6 bases outside the gene matches. This CDR3 contains 15 residues. The CDR3 protein is CASTTGVSSYNEQFF. The CDR3 nucleotides are TGTGCCAGTACTACAGGGGTGAGCTCCTACAATGAGCAGTTCTTC.

This clonotype turned up a few times. The chain carries TRBV20-1 and TRBJ2-5, with TRBD2 matching 8 bases. From germline, CDR1 is DFQATT and CDR2 SNEGSKA (reference sequence). V shed 3 bases, J shed 1 base, and the junction held 7 bases outside the gene matches. The length of the CDR3 is 15 residues. CDR3 sequence reads: CSASALAGSQETQYF. CDR3 nucleotide sequence: TGCAGTGCTAGTGCGCTAGCGGGTTCCCAAGAGACCCAGTACTTC.

The V and J genes are TRBV18 and TRBJ2-7; weak D call: TRBD1 (5 bases). The CDR3 extends over 14 amino acids. Germline CDR1 KGHSH, CDR2 LQKENI. Trimming stripped 3 bases from V and 9 bases from J, with 18 bases between. The CDR3 sequence: CASSPRAQLLGQYF. The CDR3 DNA is TGTGCCAGCTCACCCAGGGCCCAACTATTGGGGCAGTACTTC.